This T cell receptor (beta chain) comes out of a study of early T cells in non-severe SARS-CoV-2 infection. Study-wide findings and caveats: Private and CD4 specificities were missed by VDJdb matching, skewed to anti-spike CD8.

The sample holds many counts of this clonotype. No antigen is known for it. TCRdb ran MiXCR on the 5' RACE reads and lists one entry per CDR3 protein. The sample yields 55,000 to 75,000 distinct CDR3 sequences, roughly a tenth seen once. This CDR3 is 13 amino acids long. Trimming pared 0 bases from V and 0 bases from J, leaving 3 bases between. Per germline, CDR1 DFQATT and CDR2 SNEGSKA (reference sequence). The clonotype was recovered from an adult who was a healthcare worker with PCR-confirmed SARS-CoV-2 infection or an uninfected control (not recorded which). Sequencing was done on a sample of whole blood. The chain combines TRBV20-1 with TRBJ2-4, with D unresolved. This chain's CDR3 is CSAREVAKNIQYF. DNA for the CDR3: TGCAGTGCTAGAGAAGTAGCCAAAAACATTCAGTACTTC.